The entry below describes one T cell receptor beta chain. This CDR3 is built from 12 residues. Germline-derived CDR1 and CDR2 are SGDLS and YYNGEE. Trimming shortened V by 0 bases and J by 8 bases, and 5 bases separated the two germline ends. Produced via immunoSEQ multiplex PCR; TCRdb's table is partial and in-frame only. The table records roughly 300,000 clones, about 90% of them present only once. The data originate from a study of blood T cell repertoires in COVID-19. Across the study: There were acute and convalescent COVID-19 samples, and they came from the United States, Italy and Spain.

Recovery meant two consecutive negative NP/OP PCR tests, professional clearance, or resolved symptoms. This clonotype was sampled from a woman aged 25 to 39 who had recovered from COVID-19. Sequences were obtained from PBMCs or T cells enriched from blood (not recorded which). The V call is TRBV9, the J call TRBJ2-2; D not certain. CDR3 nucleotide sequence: TGTGCCAGCAGCGTAGTTAATGGGGAGCTGTTTTTT. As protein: CASSVVNGELFF. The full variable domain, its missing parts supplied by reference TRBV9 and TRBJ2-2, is DSGVTQTPKHLITATGQRVTLRCSPRSGDLSVYWYQQSLDQGLQFLIQYYNGEERAKGNILERFSAQQFPDLHSELNLSSLELGDSALYFCASSVVNGELFFGEGSRLTVL.